This TCR beta chain derives from a study of Graves' ophthalmopathy and Graves' hyperthyroidism. General study results and limits: Blood also held most thyroid clonotypes expanded above 0.001 frequency.

The sequenced template was RNA, covering the TCR beta CDR3 region. HTBI primers served in a first-round RT-PCR, which a second-round multiplex PCR followed. Via MiXCR, TCRdb re-called the multiplex PCR reads, giving one row per CDR3 protein. The data show a few hundred thousand distinct CDR3 sequences, with approximately 18% seen just once and 2.4% held by the top ten. V dropped 2 bases and J dropped 6 bases, with 13 bases sitting between them. This CDR3 comprises 14 residues. As concerns this clonotype: What it binds is not known.

The receptor comes from an adult woman with stable Graves' hyperthyroidism. The chain combines TRBV12-3 or TRBV12-4 with TRBJ1-2; weak D call: TRBD1 (5 bases). Source material: peripheral blood. CDR3 coding DNA: TGTGCCAGCAGTTTATCTCAGGGTTCGAATGGCTACACCTTC. It specifies CASSLSQGSNGYTF.